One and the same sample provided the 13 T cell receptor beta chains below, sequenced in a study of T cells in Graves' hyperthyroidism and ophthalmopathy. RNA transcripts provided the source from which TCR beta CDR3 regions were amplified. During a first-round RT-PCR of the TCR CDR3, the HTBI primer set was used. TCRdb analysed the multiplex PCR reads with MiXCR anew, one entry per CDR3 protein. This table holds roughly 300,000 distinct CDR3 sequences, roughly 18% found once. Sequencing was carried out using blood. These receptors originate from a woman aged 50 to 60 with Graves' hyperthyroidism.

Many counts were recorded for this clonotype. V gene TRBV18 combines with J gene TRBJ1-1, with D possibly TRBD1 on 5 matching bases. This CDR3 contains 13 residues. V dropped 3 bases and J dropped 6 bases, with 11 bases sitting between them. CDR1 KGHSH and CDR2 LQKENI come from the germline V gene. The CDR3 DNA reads TGTGCCAGCTCACCGGGGGATCGCGCTGAAGCTTTCTTT. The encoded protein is CASSPGDRAEAFF.

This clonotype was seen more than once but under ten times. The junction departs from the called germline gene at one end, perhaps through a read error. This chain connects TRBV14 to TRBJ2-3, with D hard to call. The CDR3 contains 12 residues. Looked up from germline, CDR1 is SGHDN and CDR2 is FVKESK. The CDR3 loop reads CASGQREATQYF. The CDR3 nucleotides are TGTGCCAGCGGCCAGAGAGAGGCCACGCAGTATTTT.

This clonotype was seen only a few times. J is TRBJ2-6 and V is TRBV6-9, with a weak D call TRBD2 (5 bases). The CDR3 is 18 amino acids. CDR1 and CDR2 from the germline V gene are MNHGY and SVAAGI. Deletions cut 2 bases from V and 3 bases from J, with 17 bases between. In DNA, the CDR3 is TGTGCCAGCAGTTATAAAGGACTCTCGACTTTTGGGGCCAACGTCCTGACTTTC. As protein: CASSYKGLSTFGANVLTF.

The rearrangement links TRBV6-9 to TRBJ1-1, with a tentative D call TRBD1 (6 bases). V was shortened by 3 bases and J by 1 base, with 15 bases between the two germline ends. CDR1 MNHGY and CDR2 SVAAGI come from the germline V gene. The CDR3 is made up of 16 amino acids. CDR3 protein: CASSYGVEGENTEAFF. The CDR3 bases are TGTGCCAGCAGTTACGGTGTCGAGGGGGAGAACACTGAAGCTTTCTTT.

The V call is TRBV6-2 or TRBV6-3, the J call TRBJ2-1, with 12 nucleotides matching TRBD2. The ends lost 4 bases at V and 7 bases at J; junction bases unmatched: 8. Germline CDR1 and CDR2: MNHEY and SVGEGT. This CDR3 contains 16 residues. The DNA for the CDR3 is TGTGCCAGCAGTTTGACTAGCGGGGGAACGTGGAATGAGCAGTTCTTC. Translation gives CASSLTSGGTWNEQFF.

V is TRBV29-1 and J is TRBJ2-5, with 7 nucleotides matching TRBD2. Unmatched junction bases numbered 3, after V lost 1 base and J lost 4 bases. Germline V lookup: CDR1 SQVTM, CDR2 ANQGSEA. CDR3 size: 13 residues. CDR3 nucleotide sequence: TGCAGCGTTGAAGGGGACTATGGAGAGACCCAGTACTTC. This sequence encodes CSVEGDYGETQYF. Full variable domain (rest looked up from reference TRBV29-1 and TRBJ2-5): SAVISQKPSRDICQRGTSLTIQCQVDSQVTMMFWYRQQPGQSLTLIATANQGSEATYESGFVIDKFPISRPNLTFSTLTVSNMSPEDSSIYLCSVEGDYGETQYFGPGTRLLVL.

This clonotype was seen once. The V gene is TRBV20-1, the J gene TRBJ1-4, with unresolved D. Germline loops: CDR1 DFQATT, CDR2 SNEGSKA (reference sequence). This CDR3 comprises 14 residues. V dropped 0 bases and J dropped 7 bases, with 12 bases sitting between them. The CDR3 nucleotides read TGCAGTGCTAGAGATTCTGGGTACGGTGAAAAACTGTTTTTT. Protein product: CSARDSGYGEKLFF.

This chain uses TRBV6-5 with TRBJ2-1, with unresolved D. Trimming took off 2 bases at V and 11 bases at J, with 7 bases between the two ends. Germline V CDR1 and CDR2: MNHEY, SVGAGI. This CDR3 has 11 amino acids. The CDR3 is CASSYGGQQFF. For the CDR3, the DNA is TGTGCCAGCAGTTACGGCGGCCAGCAGTTCTTC.

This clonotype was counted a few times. The CDR3 nucleotides are TGCAGCGTTACGGGTTTCATGAACACTGAAGCTTTCTTT. Its protein is CSVTGFMNTEAFF. The chain combines TRBV29-1 with TRBJ1-1; no firm D call. The CDR3 runs to 13 residues. V shed 5 bases and J shed 0 bases, with 10 bases lying between them. The germline V gene has CDR1 SQVTM and CDR2 ANQGSEA.

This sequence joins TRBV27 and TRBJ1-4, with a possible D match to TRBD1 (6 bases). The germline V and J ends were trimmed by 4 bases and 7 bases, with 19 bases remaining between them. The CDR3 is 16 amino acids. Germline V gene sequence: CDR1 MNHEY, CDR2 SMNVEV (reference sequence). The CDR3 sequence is CASSSLGVRGTEKLFF. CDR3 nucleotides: TGTGCCAGCAGTTCCCTGGGAGTCAGGGGTACTGAAAAACTGTTTTTT.

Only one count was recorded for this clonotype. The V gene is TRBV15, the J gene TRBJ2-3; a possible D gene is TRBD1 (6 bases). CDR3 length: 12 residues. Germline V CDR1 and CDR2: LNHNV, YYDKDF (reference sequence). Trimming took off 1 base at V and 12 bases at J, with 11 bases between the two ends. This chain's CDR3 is CATSRVGHLQYF. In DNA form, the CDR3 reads TGTGCCACCAGCAGAGTGGGACACCTACAGTATTTT.

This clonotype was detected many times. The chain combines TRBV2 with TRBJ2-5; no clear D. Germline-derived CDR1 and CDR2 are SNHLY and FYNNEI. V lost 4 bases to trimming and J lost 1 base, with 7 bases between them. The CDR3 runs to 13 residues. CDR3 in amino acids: CASSVLGQETQYF. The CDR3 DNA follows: TGTGCCAGCAGTGTGTTGGGCCAAGAGACCCAGTACTTC.

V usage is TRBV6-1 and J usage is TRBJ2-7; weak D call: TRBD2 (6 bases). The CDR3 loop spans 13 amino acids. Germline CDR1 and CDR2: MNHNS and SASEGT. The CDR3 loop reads CASSESTSYEQHV. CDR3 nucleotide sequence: TGTGCCAGCAGTGAAAGCACTAGCTACGAGCAGCACGTC.